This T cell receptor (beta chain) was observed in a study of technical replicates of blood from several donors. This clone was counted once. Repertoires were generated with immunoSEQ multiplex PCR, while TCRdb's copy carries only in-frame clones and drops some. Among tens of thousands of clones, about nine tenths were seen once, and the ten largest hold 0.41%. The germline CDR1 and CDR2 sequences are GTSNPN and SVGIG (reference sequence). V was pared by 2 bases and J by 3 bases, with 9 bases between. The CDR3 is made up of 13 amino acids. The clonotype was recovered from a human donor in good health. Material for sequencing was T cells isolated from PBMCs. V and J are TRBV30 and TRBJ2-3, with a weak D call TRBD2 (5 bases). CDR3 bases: TGTGCCTGGAGTACGTTAGCGACAGATACGCAGTATTTT. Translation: CAWSTLATDTQYF.